The rows below give T cell receptor beta chains drawn from one sample of a study of cytomegalovirus exposure and HLA in healthy donors. Clones were sequenced by immunoSEQ multiplex PCR, and TCRdb holds only the in-frame ones, with some missing. The table lists around 120,000 clones, about three quarters of them singletons, with 2.9% in the top ten. The specimen was PBMCs. These receptors originate from a human donor in good health. Each CDR3 is given with its conserved first and last residue. D genes are given only for firm matches. A row's size may be missing; if present it is once, few, many or a size class.

cdr3_nt	cdr3_aa	v_call	j_call	d_call	cdr3_length	clone_size
TGTGCCAGCAGCGGTTCGGGACAGGGGTTTTACGAGCAGTACTTC	CASSGSGQGFYEQYF	TRBV9	TRBJ2-7	TRBD1	15	NA
TGTGCCAGCAGCCGACAGGGTTCTGGAGGGGCCAACGTCCTGACTTTC	CASSRQGSGGANVLTF	TRBV5-4	TRBJ2-6	TRBD1	16	few
TGTGCCAGCAGTTTAGAGGGGACTCTCTACGAGCAGTACTTC	CASSLEGTLYEQYF	TRBV27	TRBJ2-7	NA	14	NA
TGCGCCAGCACCGAGACAGGGGGCAGCGGGAGGGCCGTATTTGACGAGCAGTACTTC	CASTETGGSGRAVFDEQYF	TRBV23-1	TRBJ2-7	NA	19	once
TGTGCCAGCAGCCCCAAAGCGGGGGCGGGGGGGAGAGATACGCAGTATTTT	CASSPKAGAGGRDTQYF	TRBV7-9	TRBJ2-3	TRBD2	17	NA
TGCGCCAGCAGCTTGGCCAGGGTCCTCTCGGATGAGCAGTTCTTC	CASSLARVLSDEQFF	TRBV5-1	TRBJ2-1	NA	15	NA
TGTGCCAGTAGCTCGCAGGCAAACTCCTACGAGCAGTACTTC	CASSSQANSYEQYF	TRBV19	TRBJ2-7	NA	14	NA
TGTGCCAGCAGCAGTTCAGGGGATTACTATGGCTACACCTTC	CASSSSGDYYGYTF	TRBV9	TRBJ1-2	NA	14	NA
TGTGCCAGCGAGCGGGACTCCTACAATGAGCAGTTCTTC	CASERDSYNEQFF	TRBV6-6	TRBJ2-1	TRBD2	13	once
TGTGCCAGCTCAGATCCCCACCGGGACATAACCTACGAGCAGTACTTC	CASSDPHRDITYEQYF	TRBV2	TRBJ2-7	NA	16	NA
TGTGCCAGCAGGACATTAGACGGCACCCTCCACTTT	CASRTLDGTLHF	TRBV11-2	TRBJ1-6	NA	12	few
TGTGCCAGTAGACCCGGACAGGGGATGAACACTGAAGCTTTCTTT	CASRPGQGMNTEAFF	TRBV19	TRBJ1-1	TRBD1	15	NA
TGCGCCAGCAAGTTGGGGACGTTAGCGGGCGAGCAGTACTTC	CASKLGTLAGEQYF	TRBV5-1	TRBJ2-7	TRBD2	14	NA
TGTTCCAGCAGGAACCTCCTCCCCCGGGGTTACAATGAGCAGTTCTTC	CSSRNLLPRGYNEQFF	TRBV7-9	TRBJ2-1	NA	16	NA
TGTGCCAGCAGCTCCACCGGACAGGGCACAGATACGCAGTATTTT	CASSSTGQGTDTQYF	TRBV7-2	TRBJ2-3	TRBD1	15	NA
TGTTCCAGCAGCTTAGCGGGCAGCGGCGGGGCCTACGAGCAGTACTTC	CSSSLAGSGGAYEQYF	TRBV7-9	TRBJ2-7	TRBD2	16	NA
TGCGCCAGCAGCTCCTCCGCGGGGGTCTCTTTCACCCCCTATGGCTACACCTTC	CASSSSAGVSFTPYGYTF	TRBV5-1	TRBJ1-2	NA	18	NA
TGTGCCAGTACCGGGGAAGGGGGCCACGGGGAGCTGTTTTTT	CASTGEGGHGELFF	TRBV7-9	TRBJ2-2	TRBD1	14	NA
TGTGCCAGCTCAACTTCATCCCCCGGGGAGCTGTTTTTT	CASSTSSPGELFF	TRBV18	TRBJ2-2	NA	13	NA
TGTGCCAGCAGCTTGGAACTTTATGCGGAAGTAGAGACCCAGTACTTC	CASSLELYAEVETQYF	TRBV5-6	TRBJ2-5	NA	16	few
TGTGCCTGGAGTGCAGCTAGCACCGGGGAGCTGTTTTTT	CAWSAASTGELFF	TRBV30	TRBJ2-2	NA	13	NA
TGTTCCAGCAGCTTAGGCCAGAACCCCTCACTGTTTTTT	CSSSLGQNPSLFF	TRBV7-9	TRBJ1-4	NA	13	NA
TGTGCCAGCAGTTACTTTCAGGGGGAGCAGTACTTC	CASSYFQGEQYF	TRBV6-5	TRBJ2-7	NA	12	NA
TGTGCCAGTAGTAAGCAGGGGAAAAATGAAAAACTGTTTTTT	CASSKQGKNEKLFF	TRBV19	TRBJ1-4	NA	14	NA
TGTGCCAGCAGCGTGGGACAGGGCGTTGGCTACACCTTC	CASSVGQGVGYTF	TRBV9	TRBJ1-2	TRBD1	13	NA
TGTGCCAGCAGTTTAAGAAGCGGGAGGCCGATCACAGATACGCAGTATTTT	CASSLRSGRPITDTQYF	TRBV27	TRBJ2-3	TRBD2	17	NA
TGTGCCAGCAGCGTAGAACGGGGGAGTCGCACCGGGGAGCTGTTTTTT	CASSVERGSRTGELFF	TRBV9	TRBJ2-2	NA	16	NA
TGTGCCTGGAGTGGTGTTGGGCGGAACACTGAAGCTTTCTTT	CAWSGVGRNTEAFF	TRBV30	TRBJ1-1	NA	14	NA
TGTGCTAGCAGCTGGGGACAGGGCCCTAATGAAAAACTGTTTTTT	CASSWGQGPNEKLFF	TRBV7-7	TRBJ1-4	TRBD1	15	few
TGCAGCGTTCCCTCGACAGGACCCACTAACTATGGCTACACCTTC	CSVPSTGPTNYGYTF	TRBV29-1	TRBJ1-2	NA	15	NA
TGTGCCAGCATCAGGGAATCGTCTTCCGGGGAGCTGTTTTTT	CASIRESSSGELFF	TRBV2	TRBJ2-2	NA	14	once
TGTGCCAGCAGTTTCGCGGGAGCCCCTAGGGAGACCCAGTACTTC	CASSFAGAPRETQYF	TRBV27	TRBJ2-5	TRBD2	15	NA
TGTGCCAGTAGTACCCAAGGGGGTAGGAATGAGCAGTTCTTC	CASSTQGGRNEQFF	TRBV19	TRBJ2-1	NA	14	few
TGTGCCAGCAGCTTAGCGATGCGGCATTCACCCCTCCACTTT	CASSLAMRHSPLHF	TRBV7-2	TRBJ1-6	NA	14	NA
TGTGCCAGCAGCTTGTACCGACAGATCACTGAAGCTTTCTTT	CASSLYRQITEAFF	TRBV5-6	TRBJ1-1	NA	14	NA